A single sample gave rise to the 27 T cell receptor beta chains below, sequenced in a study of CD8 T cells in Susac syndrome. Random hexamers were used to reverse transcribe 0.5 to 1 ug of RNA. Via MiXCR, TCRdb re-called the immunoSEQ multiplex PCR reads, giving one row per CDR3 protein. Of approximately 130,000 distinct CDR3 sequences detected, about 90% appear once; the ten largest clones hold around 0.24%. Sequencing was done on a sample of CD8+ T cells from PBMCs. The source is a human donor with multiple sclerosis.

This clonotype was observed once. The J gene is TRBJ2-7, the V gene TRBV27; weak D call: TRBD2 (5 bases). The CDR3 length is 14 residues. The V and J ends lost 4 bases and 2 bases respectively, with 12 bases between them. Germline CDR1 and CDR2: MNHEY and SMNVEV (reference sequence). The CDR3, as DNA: TGTGCCAGCAGTTCACTTAGCGAGACCTACGAGCAGTACTTC. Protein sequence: CASSSLSETYEQYF.

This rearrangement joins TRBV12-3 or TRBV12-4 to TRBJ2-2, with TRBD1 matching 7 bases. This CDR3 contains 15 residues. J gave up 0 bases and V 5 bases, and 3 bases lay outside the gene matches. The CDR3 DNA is TGTGCCAGCAGTACCGGGACAGCGAACACCGGGGAGCTGTTTTTT. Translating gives CASSTGTANTGELFF.

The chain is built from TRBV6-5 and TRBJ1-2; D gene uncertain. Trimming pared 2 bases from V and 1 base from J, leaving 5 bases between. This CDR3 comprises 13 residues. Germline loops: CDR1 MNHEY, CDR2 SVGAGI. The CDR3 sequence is CASSYSDNYGYTF. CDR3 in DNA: TGTGCCAGCAGTTACAGTGATAACTATGGCTACACCTTC.

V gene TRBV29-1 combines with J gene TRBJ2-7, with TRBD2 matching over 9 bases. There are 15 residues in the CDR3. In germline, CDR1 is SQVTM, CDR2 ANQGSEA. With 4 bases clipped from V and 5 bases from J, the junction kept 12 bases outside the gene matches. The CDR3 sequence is CSVGPTSGPRDEQYF. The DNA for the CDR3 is TGCAGCGTTGGGCCGACTAGCGGACCTAGGGACGAGCAGTACTTC.

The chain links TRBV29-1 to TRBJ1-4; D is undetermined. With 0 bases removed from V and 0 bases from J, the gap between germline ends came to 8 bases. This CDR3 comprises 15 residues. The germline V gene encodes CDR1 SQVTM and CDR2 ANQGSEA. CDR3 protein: CSVEELAATNEKLFF. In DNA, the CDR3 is TGCAGCGTTGAAGAACTGGCAGCAACTAATGAAAAACTGTTTTTT.

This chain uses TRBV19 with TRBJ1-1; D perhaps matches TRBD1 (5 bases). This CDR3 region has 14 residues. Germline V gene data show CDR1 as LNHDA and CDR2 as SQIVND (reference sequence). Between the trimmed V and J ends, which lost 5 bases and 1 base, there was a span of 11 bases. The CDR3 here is CASSASTGNTEAFF. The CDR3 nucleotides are TGTGCCAGTAGTGCCTCAACAGGGAACACTGAAGCTTTCTTT.

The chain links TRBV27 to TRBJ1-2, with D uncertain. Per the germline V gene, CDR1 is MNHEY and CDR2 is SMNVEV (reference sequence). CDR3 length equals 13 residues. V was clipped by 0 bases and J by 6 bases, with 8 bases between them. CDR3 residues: CASSLSGWDGYTF. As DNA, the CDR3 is TGTGCCAGCAGTTTATCAGGGTGGGATGGCTACACCTTC.

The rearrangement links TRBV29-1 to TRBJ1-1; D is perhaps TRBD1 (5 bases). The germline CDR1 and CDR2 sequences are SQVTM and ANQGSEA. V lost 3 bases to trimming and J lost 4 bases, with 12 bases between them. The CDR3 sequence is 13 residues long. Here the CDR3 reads CSVDPGGFTEAFF. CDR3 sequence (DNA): TGCAGCGTTGACCCCGGGGGGTTCACTGAAGCTTTCTTT.

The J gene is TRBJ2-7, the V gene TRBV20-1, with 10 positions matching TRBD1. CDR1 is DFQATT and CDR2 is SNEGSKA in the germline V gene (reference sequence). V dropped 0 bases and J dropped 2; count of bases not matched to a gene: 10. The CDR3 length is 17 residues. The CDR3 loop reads CSARDLRQGALPYEQYF. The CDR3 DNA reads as TGCAGTGCTAGAGATCTCCGACAGGGGGCATTACCCTACGAGCAGTACTTC.

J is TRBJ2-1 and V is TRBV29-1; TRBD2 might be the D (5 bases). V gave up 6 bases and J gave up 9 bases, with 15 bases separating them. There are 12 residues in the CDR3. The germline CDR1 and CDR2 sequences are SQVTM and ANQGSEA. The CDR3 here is CSVPSRAGEQFF. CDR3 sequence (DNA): TGCAGCGTCCCCTCTAGGGCGGGTGAGCAGTTCTTC.

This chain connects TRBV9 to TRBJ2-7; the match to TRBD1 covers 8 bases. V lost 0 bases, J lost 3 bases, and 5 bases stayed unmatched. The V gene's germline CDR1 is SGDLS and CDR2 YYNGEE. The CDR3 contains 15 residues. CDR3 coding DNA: TGTGCCAGCAGCGTAGGTGCGACAGGGGACTACGAGCAGTACTTC. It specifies CASSVGATGDYEQYF. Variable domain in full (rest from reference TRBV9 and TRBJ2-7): DSGVTQTPKHLITATGQRVTLRCSPRSGDLSVYWYQQSLDQGLQFLIQYYNGEERAKGNILERFSAQQFPDLHSELNLSSLELGDSALYFCASSVGATGDYEQYFGPGTRLTVT.

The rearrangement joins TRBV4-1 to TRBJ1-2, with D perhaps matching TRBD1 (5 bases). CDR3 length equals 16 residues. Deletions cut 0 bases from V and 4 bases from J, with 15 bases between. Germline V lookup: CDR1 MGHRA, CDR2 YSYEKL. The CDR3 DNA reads TGCGCCAGCAGCCAAGACCCGGGGGAGGGCGCCTATGGCTACACCTTC. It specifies CASSQDPGEGAYGYTF.

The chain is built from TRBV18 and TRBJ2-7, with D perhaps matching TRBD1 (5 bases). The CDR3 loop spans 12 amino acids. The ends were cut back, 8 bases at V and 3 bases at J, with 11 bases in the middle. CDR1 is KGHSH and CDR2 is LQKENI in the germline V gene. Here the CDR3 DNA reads TGTGCCAGCACCGACAGCGACTACGAGCAGTACTTC. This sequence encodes CASTDSDYEQYF.

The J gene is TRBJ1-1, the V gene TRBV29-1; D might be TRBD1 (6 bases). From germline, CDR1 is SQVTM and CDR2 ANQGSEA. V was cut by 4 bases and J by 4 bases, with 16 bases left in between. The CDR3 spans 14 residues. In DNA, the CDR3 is TGCAGCGTTGCGGGATTAGGGGGGAGCACTGAAGCTTTCTTT. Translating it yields CSVAGLGGSTEAFF.

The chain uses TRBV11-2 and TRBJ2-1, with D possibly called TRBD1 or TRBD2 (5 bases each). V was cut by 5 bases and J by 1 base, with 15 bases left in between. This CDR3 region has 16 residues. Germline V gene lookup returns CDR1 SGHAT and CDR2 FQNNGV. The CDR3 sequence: CASSPGALQSYNEQFF. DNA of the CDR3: TGTGCCAGCAGCCCCGGGGCCCTACAATCCTACAATGAGCAGTTCTTC.

CDR3 residues: CASSPRAPGYTF. CDR3 DNA: TGCGCCAGCAGCCCCAGGGCCCCTGGCTACACCTTC. The V and J genes are TRBV4-3 and TRBJ1-2; D may be TRBD1 (5 bases). This CDR3 spans 12 amino acids. V shed 4 bases and J shed 7 bases, with 10 bases lying between them. From germline, CDR1 is LGHNA and CDR2 YSLEER.

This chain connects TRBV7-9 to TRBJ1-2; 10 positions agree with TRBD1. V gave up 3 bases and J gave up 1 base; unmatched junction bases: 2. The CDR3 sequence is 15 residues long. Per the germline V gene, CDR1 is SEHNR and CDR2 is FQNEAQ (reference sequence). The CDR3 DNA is TGTGCCAGCAGCTTCGGGACAGGGGTTAACTATGGCTACACCTTC. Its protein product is CASSFGTGVNYGYTF.

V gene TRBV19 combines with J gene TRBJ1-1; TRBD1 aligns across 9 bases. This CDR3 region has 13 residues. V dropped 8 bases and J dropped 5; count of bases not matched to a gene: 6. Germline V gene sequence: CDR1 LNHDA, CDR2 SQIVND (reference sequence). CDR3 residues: CASGQGSMTEAFF. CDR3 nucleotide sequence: TGTGCCAGTGGACAGGGGTCGATGACTGAAGCTTTCTTT.

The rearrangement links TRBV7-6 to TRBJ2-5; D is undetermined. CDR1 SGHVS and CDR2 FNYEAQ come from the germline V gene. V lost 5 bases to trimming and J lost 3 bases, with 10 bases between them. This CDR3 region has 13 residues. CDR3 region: CASSHWAKETQYF. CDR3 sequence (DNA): TGTGCCAGCAGCCACTGGGCTAAAGAGACCCAGTACTTC.

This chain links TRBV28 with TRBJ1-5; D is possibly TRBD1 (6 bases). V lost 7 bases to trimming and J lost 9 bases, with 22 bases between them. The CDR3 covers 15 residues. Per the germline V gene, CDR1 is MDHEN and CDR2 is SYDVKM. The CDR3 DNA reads TGTGCCAGCACCGAGGTTATGACGGGGACATCGCCCCAGCATTTT. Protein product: CASTEVMTGTSPQHF.

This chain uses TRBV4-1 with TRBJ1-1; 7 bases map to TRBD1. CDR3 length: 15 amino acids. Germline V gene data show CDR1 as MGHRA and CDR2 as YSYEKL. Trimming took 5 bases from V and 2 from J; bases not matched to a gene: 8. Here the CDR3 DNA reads TGCGCCAGCAGCGCACAGGGGCAGGGCAACACTGAAGCTTTCTTT. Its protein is CASSAQGQGNTEAFF.

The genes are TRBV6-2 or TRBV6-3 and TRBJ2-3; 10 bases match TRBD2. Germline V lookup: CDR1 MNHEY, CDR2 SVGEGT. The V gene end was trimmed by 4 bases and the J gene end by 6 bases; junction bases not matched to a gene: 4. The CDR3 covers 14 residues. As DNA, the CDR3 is TGTGCCAGCAGTTCACCGGGACTAGCGGATACGCAGTATTTT. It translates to CASSSPGLADTQYF.

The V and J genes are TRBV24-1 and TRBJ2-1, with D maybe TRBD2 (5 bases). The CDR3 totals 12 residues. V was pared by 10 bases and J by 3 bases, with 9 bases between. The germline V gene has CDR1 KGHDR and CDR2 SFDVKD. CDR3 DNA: TGTGCCACGGAAACTAGCTACAATGAGCAGTTCTTC. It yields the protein CATETSYNEQFF.

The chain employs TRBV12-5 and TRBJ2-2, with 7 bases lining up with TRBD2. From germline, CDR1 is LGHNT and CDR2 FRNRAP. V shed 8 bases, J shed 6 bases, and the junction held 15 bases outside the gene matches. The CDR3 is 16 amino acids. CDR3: CASCLNGDYGAGELFF. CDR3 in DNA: TGTGCTAGTTGCCTCAATGGGGACTATGGGGCCGGGGAGCTGTTTTTT.

The CDR3 bases are TGTGCCAGCAGTTACCATCTCCCCAGGGGATTCACCGGGGAGCTGTTTTTT. It yields the protein CASSYHLPRGFTGELFF. This rearrangement joins TRBV6-5 to TRBJ2-2, with D perhaps TRBD1 (6 bases). Trimming left V 2 bases short and J 4 bases short, with 17 bases between. Germline V gives CDR1 MNHEY, CDR2 SVGAGI. The CDR3 covers 17 residues.

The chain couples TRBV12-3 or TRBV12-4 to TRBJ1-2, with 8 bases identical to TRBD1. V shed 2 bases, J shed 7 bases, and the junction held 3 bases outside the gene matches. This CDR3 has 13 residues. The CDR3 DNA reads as TGTGCCAGCAGTTTATGGACAGGGCTTGGCTACACCTTC. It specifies CASSLWTGLGYTF.

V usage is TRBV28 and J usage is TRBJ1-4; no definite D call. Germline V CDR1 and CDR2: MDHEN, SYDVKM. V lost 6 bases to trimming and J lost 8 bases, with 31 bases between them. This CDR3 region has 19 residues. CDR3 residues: CASSPPTGGGWVVGEKLFF. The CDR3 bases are TGTGCCAGCAGCCCCCCCACCGGAGGCGGATGGGTGGTCGGAGAAAAACTGTTTTTT.